This T cell receptor (beta chain) was sequenced during a study of cytotoxic CD8 clonotypes in ibrutinib-treated CLL. Broader study findings: The study found clonality rose at ibrutinib response, then fell toward baseline at progression.

Sequencing sought depths of 1 in 200,000 to 1 in 1 million T cells. Assay used: immunoSEQ multiplex PCR; TCRdb lists only in-frame clones, some missing. The sample includes some 130,000 clones, over 75% of them seen just once. Concerning this clone itself: The antigen is not known.

Germline loops: CDR1 MNHNY, CDR2 SVGAGI (reference sequence). The length of the CDR3 is 14 residues. Between the trimmed V and J ends, which lost 4 bases and 7 bases, there was a span of 14 bases. The receptor was derived from a human donor with chronic lymphocytic leukemia. V and J are TRBV6-6 and TRBJ2-1; D may be TRBD1 (5 bases). This material consisted of PBMCs, taken after 24 months of ibrutinib treatment. CDR3 nucleotides: TGTGCCAGCAGTTCAGTGGGGCTAAAGAATGAGCAGTTCTTC. It is translated as CASSSVGLKNEQFF.